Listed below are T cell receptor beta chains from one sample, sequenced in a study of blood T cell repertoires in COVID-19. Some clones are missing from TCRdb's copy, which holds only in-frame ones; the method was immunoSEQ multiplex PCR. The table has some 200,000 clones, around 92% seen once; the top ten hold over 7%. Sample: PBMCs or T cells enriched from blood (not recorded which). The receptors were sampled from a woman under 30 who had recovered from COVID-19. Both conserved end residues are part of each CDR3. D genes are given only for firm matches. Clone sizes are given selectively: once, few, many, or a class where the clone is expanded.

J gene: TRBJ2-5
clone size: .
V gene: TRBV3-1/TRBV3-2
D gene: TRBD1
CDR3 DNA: TGTGCCAGCAGCCAGGACAGGGGGCGCGAGACCCAGTACTTC
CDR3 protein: CASSQDRGRETQYF

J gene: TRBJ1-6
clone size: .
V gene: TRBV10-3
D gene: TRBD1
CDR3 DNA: TGTGCCGCAGGACAGGGCGTAAATAATTCACCCCTCCACTTT
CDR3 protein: CAAGQGVNNSPLHF

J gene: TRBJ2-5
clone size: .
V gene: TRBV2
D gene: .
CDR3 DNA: TGTGCCAGCAGCACCGGGACACTTGGTGCGGGCCAGTACTTC
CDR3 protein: CASSTGTLGAGQYF

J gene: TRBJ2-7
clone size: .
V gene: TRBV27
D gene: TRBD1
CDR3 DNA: TGTGCCAGCAGTTCCGGGACAGGTCTACCCTACGAGCAGTACTTC
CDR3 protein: CASSSGTGLPYEQYF

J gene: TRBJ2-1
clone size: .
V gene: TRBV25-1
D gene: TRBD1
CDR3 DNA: TGTGCCAGCAGTGAACGGACAGGGAGCTCCTACAATGAGCAGTTCTTC
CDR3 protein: CASSERTGSSYNEQFF

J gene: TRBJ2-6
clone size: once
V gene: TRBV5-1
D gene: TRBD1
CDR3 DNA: TGCGCCAGCAGCCCCGGGACAGGGGTTGGGGCCAACGTCCTGACTTTC
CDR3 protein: CASSPGTGVGANVLTF

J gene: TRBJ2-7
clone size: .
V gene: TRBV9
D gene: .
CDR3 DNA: TGTGCCAGCAGCGTAGCGGGAGAATACGAGCAGTACTTC
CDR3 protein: CASSVAGEYEQYF

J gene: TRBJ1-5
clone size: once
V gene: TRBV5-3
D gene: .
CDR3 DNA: TGTGCCAGAAGCTTGGGGGCAGGGAGGAGATATGGCAATCAGCCCCAGCATTTT
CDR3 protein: CARSLGAGRRYGNQPQHF

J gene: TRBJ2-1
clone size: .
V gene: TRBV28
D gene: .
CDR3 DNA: TGTGCCAGCAGTTTAGCGGGGTTGCGCAATGAGCAGTTCTTC
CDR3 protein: CASSLAGLRNEQFF

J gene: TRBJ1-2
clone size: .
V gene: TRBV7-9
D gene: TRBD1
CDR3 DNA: TGTGCCAGCAGCTTAGGAGAGGGGGCGGGCTATGGCTACACCTTC
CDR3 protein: CASSLGEGAGYGYTF

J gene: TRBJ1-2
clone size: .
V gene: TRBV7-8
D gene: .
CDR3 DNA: TGTGCCAGCAGCTCTAGAGTACTGGATGGCTACACCTTC
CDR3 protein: CASSSRVLDGYTF

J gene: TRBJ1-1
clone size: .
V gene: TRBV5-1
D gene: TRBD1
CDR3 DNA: TGCGCCAGCAGCGCCGGACAGGGCTCGTGGACTGAAGCTTTCTTT
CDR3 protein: CASSAGQGSWTEAFF

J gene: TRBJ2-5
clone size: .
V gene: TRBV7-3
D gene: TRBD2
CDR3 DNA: TGTGCCAGCAGCTTAATGGGAGGGCTCCAAGAGACCCAGTACTTC
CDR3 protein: CASSLMGGLQETQYF

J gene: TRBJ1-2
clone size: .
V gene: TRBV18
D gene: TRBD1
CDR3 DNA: TGTGCCAGCTCACCCCGACAGGGAGGAGACTATGGCTACACCTTC
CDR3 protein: CASSPRQGGDYGYTF

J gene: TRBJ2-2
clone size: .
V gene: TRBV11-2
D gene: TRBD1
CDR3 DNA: TGTGCCAGCAGCTTAACCGGCTCGGGACAGGGGAACACCGGGGAGCTGTTTTTT
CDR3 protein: CASSLTGSGQGNTGELFF

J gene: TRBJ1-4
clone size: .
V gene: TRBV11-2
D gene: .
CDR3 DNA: TGTGCCAGCAGCCGGACATCGGAAAAACTGTTTTTT
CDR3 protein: CASSRTSEKLFF

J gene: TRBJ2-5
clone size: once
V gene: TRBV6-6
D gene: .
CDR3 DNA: TGTGCCAGCCGCATGGGAGCTCTTCAAGAGACCCAGTACTTC
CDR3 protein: CASRMGALQETQYF

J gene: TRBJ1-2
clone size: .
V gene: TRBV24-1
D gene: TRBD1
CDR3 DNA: TGTGCCACCAGTGATTCCGGGACAGCCAACTATGGCTACACCTTC
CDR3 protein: CATSDSGTANYGYTF

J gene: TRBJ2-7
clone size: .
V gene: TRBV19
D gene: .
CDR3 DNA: TGTGCCAGTAGTTTCGAACAGGGCTACGAGCAGTACTTC
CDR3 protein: CASSFEQGYEQYF

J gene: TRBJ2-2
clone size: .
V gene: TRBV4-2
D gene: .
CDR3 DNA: TGTGCCAGCAGACATATGCGGGACGATACCGGGGAGCTGTTTTTT
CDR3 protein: CASRHMRDDTGELFF

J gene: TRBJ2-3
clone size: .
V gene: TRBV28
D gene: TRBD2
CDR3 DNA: TGTGCCAGCAGTTTTCTAGCGGGGCGCACAGATACGCAGTATTTT
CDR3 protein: CASSFLAGRTDTQYF

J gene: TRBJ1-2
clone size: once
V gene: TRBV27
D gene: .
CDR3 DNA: TGTGCCAGCAGGACAGGTTGGGATGGCTACACCTTC
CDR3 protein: CASRTGWDGYTF

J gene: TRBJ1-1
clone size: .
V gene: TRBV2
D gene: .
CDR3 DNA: TGTGCCAGCATTGAGGGCGGGGTCACTGAAGCTTTCTTT
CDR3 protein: CASIEGGVTEAFF

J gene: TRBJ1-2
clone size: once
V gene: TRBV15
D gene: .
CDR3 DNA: TGTGCCACCAGCAGAGATCAGGCCAGGGATCGGGGCTACACCTTC
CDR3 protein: CATSRDQARDRGYTF

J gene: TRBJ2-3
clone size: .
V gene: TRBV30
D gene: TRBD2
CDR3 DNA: TGTGCCTGGAGCCGCTATAGCGGGGGGGCGACAGATACGCAGTATTTT
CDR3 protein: CAWSRYSGGATDTQYF

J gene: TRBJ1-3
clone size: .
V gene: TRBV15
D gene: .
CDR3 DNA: TGTGCCACCAGCAGAGTACGGTTTGGAGGGCTTGGAAACACCATATATTTT
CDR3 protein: CATSRVRFGGLGNTIYF

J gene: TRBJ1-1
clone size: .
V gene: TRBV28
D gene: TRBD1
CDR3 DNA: TGTGCCAGCGGGACAGGGTATTTTAGGAACACTGAAGCTTTCTTT
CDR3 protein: CASGTGYFRNTEAFF

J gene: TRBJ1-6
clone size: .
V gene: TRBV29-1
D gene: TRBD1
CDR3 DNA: TGCAGCGTTGAAGATCGTAAGGGGGCAGGGAATTCACCCCTCCACTTT
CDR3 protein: CSVEDRKGAGNSPLHF

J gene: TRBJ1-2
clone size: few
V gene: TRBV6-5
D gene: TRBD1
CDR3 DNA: TGTGCCAGCCTCCGGGACAGGGGGAGATATGGCTACACCTTC
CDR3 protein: CASLRDRGRYGYTF

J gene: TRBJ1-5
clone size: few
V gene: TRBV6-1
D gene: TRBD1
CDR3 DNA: TGTGCCAGCAGTGAGGTCCCGGACAGGGAACCAAATCAGCCCCAGCATTTT
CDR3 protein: CASSEVPDREPNQPQHF

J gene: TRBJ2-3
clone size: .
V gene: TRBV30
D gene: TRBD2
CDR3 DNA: TGTGCCTGGAGTGTAAGGGTAGCGGGGGGCACAGATACGCAGTATTTT
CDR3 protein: CAWSVRVAGGTDTQYF

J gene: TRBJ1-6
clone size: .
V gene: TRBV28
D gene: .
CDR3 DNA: TGTGCCAGCAGTATTTCTCGAGAGCCCCTCCACTTT
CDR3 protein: CASSISREPLHF

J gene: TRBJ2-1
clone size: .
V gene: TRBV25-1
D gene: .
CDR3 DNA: TGTGCCAGCAGTGGGTCCTCGTTATTCGGTGAGCAGTTCTTC
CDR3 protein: CASSGSSLFGEQFF

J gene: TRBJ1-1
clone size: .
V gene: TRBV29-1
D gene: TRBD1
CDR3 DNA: TGCAGCGTTGCATCCGGGACAGGGGGCCAAGGTGAAGCTTTCTTT
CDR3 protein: CSVASGTGGQGEAFF

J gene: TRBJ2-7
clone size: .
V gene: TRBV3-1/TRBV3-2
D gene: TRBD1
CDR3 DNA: TGTGCCAGCAGCGGGGGGACAGGGTTGTACGAGGGCGACGAGCAGTACTTC
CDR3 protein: CASSGGTGLYEGDEQYF

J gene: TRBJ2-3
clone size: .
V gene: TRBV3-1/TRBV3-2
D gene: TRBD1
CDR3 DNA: TGTGCCAGCAGCCTCCTCCGGGACAGGAGCACAGATACGCAGTATTTT
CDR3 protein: CASSLLRDRSTDTQYF

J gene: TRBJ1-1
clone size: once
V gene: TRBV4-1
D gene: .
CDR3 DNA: TGCGCCAGCAGCCAAGAAACCCTACAGGATGCTGAAGCTTTCTTT
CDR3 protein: CASSQETLQDAEAFF

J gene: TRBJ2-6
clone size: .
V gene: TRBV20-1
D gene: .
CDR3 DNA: TGCAGTGCTAGTTCTCCCTCTGGGGCCAACGTCCTGACTTTC
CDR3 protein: CSASSPSGANVLTF

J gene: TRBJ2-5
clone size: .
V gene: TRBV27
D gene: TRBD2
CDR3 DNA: TGTGCCAGCAGTTTACTCGGGGTTAGCGGGGCGGAGACCCAGTACTTC
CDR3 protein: CASSLLGVSGAETQYF

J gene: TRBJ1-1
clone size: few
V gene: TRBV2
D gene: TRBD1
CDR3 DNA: TGTGCCAGGGAGACAGGGCTGGAGAACACTGAAGCTTTCTTT
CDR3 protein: CARETGLENTEAFF

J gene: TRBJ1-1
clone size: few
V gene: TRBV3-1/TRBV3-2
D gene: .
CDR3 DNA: TGTGCCAGCAGCCAAGATCCAGGGCTGGACACTGAAGCTTTCTTT
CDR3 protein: CASSQDPGLDTEAFF

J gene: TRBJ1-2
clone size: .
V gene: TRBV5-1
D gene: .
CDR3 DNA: TGCGCCAGCAGCTTGACGGGCTATGGCTACACCTTC
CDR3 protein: CASSLTGYGYTF

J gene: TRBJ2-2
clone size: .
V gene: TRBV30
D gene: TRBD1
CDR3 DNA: TGTGCCTGGAGTCCCGGGACAGACACCGGGGAGCTGTTTTTT
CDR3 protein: CAWSPGTDTGELFF

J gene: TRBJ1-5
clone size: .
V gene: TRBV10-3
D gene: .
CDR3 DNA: TGTGCCATCACCGGACAGTGGAATCAGCCCCAGCATTTT
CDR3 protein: CAITGQWNQPQHF

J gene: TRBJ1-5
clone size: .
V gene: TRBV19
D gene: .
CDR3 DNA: TGTGCCAGTAGTATCCAGGGTGAGCAGCCCCAGCATTTT
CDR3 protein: CASSIQGEQPQHF

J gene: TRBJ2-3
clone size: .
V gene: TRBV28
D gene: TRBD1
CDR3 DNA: TGTGCCAGCAGTTACCCGACAGGGGCTAACACAGATACGCAGTATTTT
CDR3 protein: CASSYPTGANTDTQYF

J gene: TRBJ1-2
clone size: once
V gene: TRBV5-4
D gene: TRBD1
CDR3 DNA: TGTGCCAGCAGCTGGACAGGGGGCGACTATGGCTACACCTTC
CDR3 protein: CASSWTGGDYGYTF

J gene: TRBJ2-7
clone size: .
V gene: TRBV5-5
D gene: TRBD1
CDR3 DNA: TGTGCCAGCAGCTTGGTAGGTCAGGGGGCGGTCGAGCAGTACTTC
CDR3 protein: CASSLVGQGAVEQYF

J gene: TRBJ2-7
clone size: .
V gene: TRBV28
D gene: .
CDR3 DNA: TGTGCCAGCAGTCCTTACTCATACCTACAGGGTAGGGGTTACGAGCAGTACTTC
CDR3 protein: CASSPYSYLQGRGYEQYF

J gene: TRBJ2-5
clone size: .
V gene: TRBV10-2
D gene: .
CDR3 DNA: TGCGCCAGCAGTGAGTACAGGTTGCGGGAGACCCAGTACTTC
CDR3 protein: CASSEYRLRETQYF

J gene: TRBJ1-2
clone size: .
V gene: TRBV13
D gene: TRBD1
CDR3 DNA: TGTGCCAGCAGCTCCGGACCGGGACAGGCGGAGGGCTACACCTTC
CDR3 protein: CASSSGPGQAEGYTF

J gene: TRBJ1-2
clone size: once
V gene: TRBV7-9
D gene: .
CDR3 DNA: TGTGCCAGCAGCTTAGTAAGCGGCAGCGGCGGATATGGCTACACCTTC
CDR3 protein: CASSLVSGSGGYGYTF

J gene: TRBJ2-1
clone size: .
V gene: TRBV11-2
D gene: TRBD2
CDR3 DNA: TGTGCCAGCAGCCCCCGTTTAGCGGGGGGGCAAGACAATGAGCAGTTCTTC
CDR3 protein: CASSPRLAGGQDNEQFF